This TCR beta chain was documented in a study of blood T cell repertoires in COVID-19. Sequencing used immunoSEQ multiplex PCR; TCRdb keeps in-frame clones, though not all of them. The sample holds about 230,000 clones; approximately 85% are singletons and the top ten take roughly 5.3%. This clonotype was obtained from a man aged 50-59 years with COVID-19, enrolled during active disease. What was sequenced was peripheral blood.

In DNA form, the CDR3 reads TGTGCCAGCAGTCTGGAGCGTCCGCCACATTCACCCCTCCACTTT. It encodes CASSLERPPHSPLHF. V is TRBV28 and J is TRBJ1-6; no firm D call. Per the germline V gene, CDR1 is MDHEN and CDR2 is SYDVKM. V was pared by 5 bases and J by 8 bases, with 16 bases between. The CDR3 contains 15 residues.